This T cell receptor beta chain was identified during a study of T cell repertoires in cytomegalovirus infection. Overall study results and limits: In two of eight donors, the top clonotype was HLA-C-restricted CMV-specific.

TCRdb reanalysed the reads using MiXCR and keeps one entry per CDR3 protein. This sample yields about 60,000 distinct CDR3 sequences, of which roughly 34% are seen a single time; just under 70% belongs to the top ten. This clonotype occurred a few times. Its specificity is not known. Trimming removed 0 bases from V and 0 bases from J, with 8 bases in between. Looked up from germline, CDR1 is MNHNY and CDR2 is SVGAGI (reference sequence). The CDR3 is 15 amino acids. The sample consisted of PBMCs, sequenced either directly or after in vitro stimulation (not recorded which). The J gene is TRBJ1-1, the V gene TRBV6-6; the D is unclear. This TCR came from a human donor in good health (CMV status not recorded). Some clones in this sample may be carry-over from other donors' samples. The CDR3 DNA sequence: TGTGCCAGCAGTTACTCGACAACCATGAACACTGAAGCTTTCTTT. Its protein product is CASSYSTTMNTEAFF.